This is a list of T cell receptor beta chains from one sample in a study of spatial heterogeneity in lung cancer. TCRdb independently ran MiXCR on the 5' RACE reads; one entry per CDR3 protein. Of roughly 5,200 distinct CDR3 sequences listed, around 8% are singletons. The material was lung tumor tissue, obtained at surgery. The receptor set was obtained from a male donor with early-stage non-small cell lung cancer. Both conserved end residues are part of each CDR3. A D gene is named only where the DNA matches it firmly. Clone sizes are given selectively: once, few, many, or a class where the clone is expanded.

>TRBJ1-1|many|NA|TRBV5-1
TGCGCCAGCAGCCCGGGGACTTTGAGGGCTACTAAGGACACTGAAGCTTTCTTT
CASSPGTLRATKDTEAFF
>TRBJ1-6|many|NA|TRBV7-3
TGTGCCAGCAGCTTACAAGCATTCGGTAATTCACCCCTCCACTTT
CASSLQAFGNSPLHF
>TRBJ2-1|many|TRBD1|TRBV7-2
TGTGCCAGCAGCCCCGGGACAGCTAGAAACAATGAGCAGTTCTTC
CASSPGTARNNEQFF
>TRBJ2-7|many|TRBD1|TRBV5-1
TGCGCCAGCAGCTTGGGGACAGGGAAGATCACCGAGCAGTACTTC
CASSLGTGKITEQYF
>TRBJ1-1|NA|NA|TRBV20-1
TGCAGTGCTAATTGGCAGGTGTACACTGAAGCTTTCTTT
CSANWQVYTEAFF
>TRBJ2-5|many|TRBD2|TRBV6-2/TRBV6-3
TGTGCCAGCAGTTTCTCGATAACTAGCGGGGACGGCAATCGAGAGACCCAGTACTTC
CASSFSITSGDGNRETQYF
>TRBJ1-6|many|NA|TRBV4-3
TGCGCCAGCAGCCAAGCTCTCGCCGGGGGGGATAATTCACCCCTCCACTTT
CASSQALAGGDNSPLHF
>TRBJ2-7|many|TRBD2|TRBV6-9
TGTGCCAGCAGTTATTCAGAAGCGGGAGAAGGCTACGAGCAGTACTTC
CASSYSEAGEGYEQYF
>TRBJ1-1|NA|NA|TRBV5-1
TGCGCCAGCAGCTTAGCGGGTATTGGTGCTGAAGCTTTCTTT
CASSLAGIGAEAFF
>TRBJ2-1|medium-sized|TRBD2|TRBV7-8
TGTGCCAGCAGTATTAGCGGGGCCTACAATGAGCAGTTCTTC
CASSISGAYNEQFF
>TRBJ1-5|medium-sized|NA|TRBV18
TGTGCCAGCTCCCCTCCCGGAGGGGACCTAAGCAATCAGCCCCAGCATTTT
CASSPPGGDLSNQPQHF
>TRBJ2-1|many|NA|TRBV19
TGTGCCAGTAGTATACAGGGGGGCCGAAACAATGAGCAGTTCTTC
CASSIQGGRNNEQFF
>TRBJ2-1|few|NA|TRBV4-2
TGTGCCAGCAGCCAAGATTTGCGGGGAGACTACAATGAGCAGTTCTTC
CASSQDLRGDYNEQFF
>TRBJ1-1|many|NA|TRBV18
TGTGCCAGCTCTGGGAGGTTCGACACTGAAGCTTTCTTT
CASSGRFDTEAFF
>TRBJ2-5|NA|NA|TRBV6-1
TGTGCCAGCAGTGAGGTCGAGACCCAGTACTTC
CASSEVETQYF
>TRBJ1-2|few|NA|TRBV9
TGTGCCAGCAGCGGTCGACAGGACGGGATCGGTGGCTACACCTTC
CASSGRQDGIGGYTF
>TRBJ2-7|NA|NA|TRBV10-2
TGCGCCAGCAGTGAGCCCCGCCTAGCAGGAACCTACGAGCAGTACTTC
CASSEPRLAGTYEQYF
>TRBJ2-1|many|TRBD2|TRBV5-1
TGCGCCAGCGGACGACTAGCGGGGGGCCCAGATGAGCAGTTCTTC
CASGRLAGGPDEQFF
>TRBJ2-7|many|NA|TRBV7-2
TGTGCCAGCAGAGTAACCGGGACGGCAAACTACGAGCAGTACTTC
CASRVTGTANYEQYF
>TRBJ2-5|medium-sized|NA|TRBV7-9
TGTGCCAGCAGCTTAATCGGGGCCAGGCGAGGGACCCAGTACTTC
CASSLIGARRGTQYF
>TRBJ2-5|NA|TRBD2|TRBV2
TGTGCCAGCAGTAACGGACTAGCGGGAGCACAAGAGACCCAGTACTTC
CASSNGLAGAQETQYF
>TRBJ2-5|NA|TRBD1|TRBV7-2
TGTGCCAGCAGCTTAGCCCCCGCCCGGACAGGGCCCCAAGAGACCCAGTACTTC
CASSLAPARTGPQETQYF
>TRBJ1-2|medium-sized|NA|TRBV4-1
TGCGCCAGCAGCCAAACCATAACAGCCGTCCCTAACTATGGCTACACCTTC
CASSQTITAVPNYGYTF
>TRBJ2-7|many|NA|TRBV30
TGTGCCTGGAGTGAGTGGCGGGTCTCCTACGAGCAGTACTTC
CAWSEWRVSYEQYF
>TRBJ2-7|NA|NA|TRBV28
TGTGCCAGCAGTTCCGGGACATCCCCCTACGAGCAGTACTTC
CASSSGTSPYEQYF
>TRBJ1-5|few|NA|TRBV10-3
TGTGCCACAGTCGCGGACCCTCAGGGTCAGCCCCAGCATTTT
CATVADPQGQPQHF
>TRBJ1-4|medium-sized|TRBD1|TRBV4-2
TGTGCCAGCAGCCAGACCGGGACAGGGTCAGGGGGGGAAAAACTGTTTTTT
CASSQTGTGSGGEKLFF
>TRBJ2-1|medium-sized|NA|TRBV12-5
TGTGCTAGTCCTGCGGGAAATTACAATGAGCAGTTCTTC
CASPAGNYNEQFF
>TRBJ2-1|many|TRBD2|TRBV7-2
TGTGCCAGCAGCTTACACGGGGGGGCCAAACTTGAGCAGTTCTTC
CASSLHGGAKLEQFF
>TRBJ1-2|many|NA|TRBV10-3
TGTGCCATCAGTGAGTCGGCCAGGGGAAACTATGGCTACACCTTC
CAISESARGNYGYTF
>TRBJ1-3|medium-sized|TRBD1|TRBV6-1
TGTGCCAGCAGTGAAGTAGGACAGGGGGCCGGAAACACCATATATTTT
CASSEVGQGAGNTIYF
>TRBJ2-5|many|NA|TRBV18
TGTGCCAGCTCGTACCAAGAGACCCAGTACTTC
CASSYQETQYF
>TRBJ2-5|many|NA|TRBV5-1
TGCGCCAGCAGCTTGGTCCCCCAAGAGACCCAGTACTTC
CASSLVPQETQYF
>TRBJ1-1|many|NA|TRBV2
TGTGCCAGCAGTGTGGGGGAAGCTTTCTTT
CASSVGEAFF
>TRBJ2-1|medium-sized|NA|TRBV19
TGTGCCAGTACCCTCCTCGCGTTCGACAATGAGCAGTTCTTC
CASTLLAFDNEQFF
>TRBJ1-6|many|NA|TRBV7-2
TGTGCCAGCAGCTTAGATAGGGGAGCTCCCCTCCACTTT
CASSLDRGAPLHF
>TRBJ2-3|many|NA|TRBV24-1
TGTGCCACCAGTGAACCGGGACTTATCACAGATACGCAGTATTTT
CATSEPGLITDTQYF
>TRBJ2-7|many|TRBD1|TRBV5-1
TGCGCCAGCAGCTTGGCCGGGACAGACGTGGACGAGCAGTACTTC
CASSLAGTDVDEQYF
>TRBJ2-7|medium-sized|NA|TRBV5-6
TGTGCCAGCAGCTTGGGCAGGGGAGGCCTCGAGCAGTACTTC
CASSLGRGGLEQYF
>TRBJ2-2|NA|TRBD2|TRBV4-1
TGCGCCAGCAGCCAAGCGGGCGGAGCGGGGAAGAACACCGGGGAGCTGTTTTTT
CASSQAGGAGKNTGELFF